This T cell receptor beta chain was recovered during a study of cytomegalovirus exposure and HLA in healthy donors. The germline gives CDR1 SGDLS, CDR2 YYNGEE. Trimming shortened V by 3 bases and J by 6 bases, and 15 bases separated the two germline ends. This CDR3 region has 14 residues. A multiplex PCR was run with 60 Vbeta primers and 13 Jbeta primers. This table comes from immunoSEQ multiplex PCR, and its TCRdb copy is limited to in-frame clones, with some not included. Among approximately 75,000 clones listed, around 84% were seen once. The chain joins TRBV9 to TRBJ1-1, with unresolved D. This sequence originates from a man aged 70 or older in good health and CMV-seropositive. The sequencing sample was made of PBMCs. The CDR3 spells CASSARRHFAEAFF. As DNA, the CDR3 is TGTGCCAGCAGCGCCCGGCGGCATTTCGCTGAAGCTTTCTTT.